Below, 14 T cell receptor beta chains from the same sample are listed, as sequenced in a study of breast tumors, draining lymph nodes, adjacent tissues (dated by TCRdb to 2016 to 2018). Library generation was performed with multiplex PCR. The sequencing machine was an Illumina HiSeq 2000. TCRdb redid the processing of the public reads, applying fastp at Q25 and MiXCR, and retained in-frame beta chains. A single entry per CDR3 protein holds the most common genes and DNA from its merged rows. Counted in this sample were some 150,000 distinct CDR3 sequences; about 30% of them appeared once. Of the sample, 3% to 4% is held by the ten largest clones. Lymph node samples came from the axillary draining lymph nodes of breast cancer patients. Material: axillary lymph node tissue. The receptor set was obtained from a female donor with breast cancer. Some clones in this sample may be carry-over from other donors' samples.

This clonotype was recorded many times. DNA of the CDR3: TGCGCCAGCAGCCAAGACCCGGGACAGTATGGCTACACCTTC. As protein: CASSQDPGQYGYTF. The chain employs TRBV4-1 and TRBJ1-2; 7 nucleotides line up with TRBD1. The CDR3 loop spans 14 amino acids. V trimming: 0 bases; J trimming: 5 bases; junction bases outside the gene matches: 3. Germline CDR1 is MGHRA and CDR2 is YSYEKL.

There are a few counts of this clonotype. The V and J genes are TRBV20-1 and TRBJ1-6; 7 nucleotides agree with TRBD1. J gave up 7 bases and V 3 bases, and 6 bases lay outside the gene matches. The CDR3 is made up of 14 amino acids. Looked up from germline, CDR1 is DFQATT and CDR2 is SNEGSKA (reference sequence). The CDR3 loop is CSARWDSRNSPLHF. In nucleotides, the CDR3 is TGCAGTGCTAGGTGGGACAGTCGCAATTCACCCCTCCACTTT.

This clonotype came up many times. V gene TRBV7-3 combines with J gene TRBJ2-3; the D gene is possibly TRBD1 (5 bases). V shed 1 base and J shed 0 bases, with 11 bases lying between them. Per germline, CDR1 SGHTA and CDR2 FQGTGA. CDR3 length: 16 amino acids. CDR3 nucleotides: TGTGCCAGCAGCTTAAGGGGCCTTACTAGCACAGATACGCAGTATTTT. It encodes CASSLRGLTSTDTQYF.

This clonotype was observed many times. The chain links TRBV19 to TRBJ2-7; 8 bases match TRBD2. Germline CDR1 reads LNHDA; CDR2 reads SQIVND (reference sequence). The CDR3 loop spans 16 amino acids. Unmatched junction bases numbered 10, after V lost 6 bases and J lost 0 bases. The CDR3 DNA reads TGTGCCAGTAGGAGTACTAGCGGATTAAGCTCCTACGAGCAGTACTTC. This gives the protein CASRSTSGLSSYEQYF.

This chain uses TRBV20-1 with TRBJ2-1; 8 bases line up with TRBD2. Trimming cost V 6 bases and J 4 bases; bases outside gene matches: 8. This CDR3 comprises 14 residues. Germline V gene sequence: CDR1 DFQATT, CDR2 SNEGSKA (reference sequence). CDR3 in amino acids: CSAGPVAGYNEQFF. The CDR3 coding sequence is TGCAGTGCAGGTCCCGTAGCGGGGTACAATGAGCAGTTCTTC.

With respect to this clonotype: The junction shows a germline mismatch at one end, possibly a read error. This chain joins TRBV7-9 and TRBJ1-4; TRBD1 agrees at 7 bases. CDR1 and CDR2 (germline): SEHNR, FQNEAQ (reference sequence). The CDR3 sequence is 10 residues long. CDR3 sequence: CASSLDRDFF. The CDR3, as DNA: TGTGCCAGCAGCCTCGACAGGGATTTCTTT.

This clonotype was observed many times. The chain is built from TRBV7-9 and TRBJ2-7, with 7 bases matching TRBD1. Losses at the gene ends were 5 bases for V and 5 bases for J; bases not matched to a gene: 9. Germline-derived CDR1 and CDR2 are SEHNR and FQNEAQ (reference sequence). The CDR3 runs to 14 residues. DNA for the CDR3: TGTGCCAGCAGCCCGGGACAGAGTTATCACGAGCAGTACTTC. The encoded protein is CASSPGQSYHEQYF.

In this sample, this clonotype turned up many times. V is TRBV29-1 and J is TRBJ1-3; TRBD1 matches 7 bases. V lost 2 bases and J lost 9; bases outside the gene matches: 4. The germline gives CDR1 SQVTM, CDR2 ANQGSEA. The CDR3 is 12 amino acids. The DNA for the CDR3 is TGCAGCGTTGAACAGGGGGAGAGCACCATATATTTT. It translates to CSVEQGESTIYF.

The sample holds many counts of this clonotype. The chain uses TRBV9 and TRBJ2-5; 9 bases align to TRBD2. The junction had 11 bases not matched to a gene; V was cut back by 1 base and J by 4 bases. Germline CDR1 is SGDLS and CDR2 is YYNGEE. This CDR3 contains 17 residues. The CDR3 loop reads CASSVLAGLSVGETQYF. In DNA form, the CDR3 reads TGTGCCAGCAGCGTACTAGCGGGGCTCTCCGTCGGAGAGACCCAGTACTTC.

To note about this clonotype: One junction end disagrees with the germline gene, perhaps due to a read error. This sequence joins TRBV9 and TRBJ1-5; a possible D gene is TRBD1 (6 bases). Germline V gene sequence: CDR1 SGDLS, CDR2 YYNGEE. This CDR3 spans 17 amino acids. CDR3 nucleotide sequence: TGTGCCAGCAGCGTAGCTAGCGGGGGGCCCGCGAACACCGGGGAGCTGTTT. The encoded protein is CASSVASGGPANTGELF.

This clonotype was counted many times. This sequence joins TRBV19 and TRBJ1-3; D is unresolved. This CDR3 has 13 residues. Per the germline V gene, CDR1 is LNHDA and CDR2 is SQIVND (reference sequence). The V end was cut by 11 bases, the J end by 0 bases, with 11 bases between. CDR3 sequence reads: CASRSISGNTIYF. The CDR3 nucleotides read TGTGCCTCCAGGTCCATCTCTGGAAACACCATATATTTT.

In this sample, this clonotype turned up many times. J is TRBJ2-7 and V is TRBV15, with 7 bases matching TRBD1. This CDR3 has 15 residues. Germline V gene sequence: CDR1 LNHNV, CDR2 YYDKDF (reference sequence). V shed 0 bases, J shed 5 bases, and the junction held 7 bases outside the gene matches. The CDR3 bases are TGTGCCACCAGCAGAGAACGACAGGGTTACCACGAGCAGTACTTC. It specifies CATSRERQGYHEQYF.

This clonotype has just one count. This chain connects TRBV13 to TRBJ2-5; 16 bases agree with TRBD2. Per the germline V gene, CDR1 is PRHDT and CDR2 is FYEKMQ (reference sequence). The trim removed 5 bases at V and 5 bases at J, leaving 5 bases unmatched. CDR3 size: 16 residues. The CDR3 DNA is TGTGCCAGCAGCACGGGACTAGCGGGGGGGATGGAGACCCAGTACTTC. This gives the protein CASSTGLAGGMETQYF.

This clonotype showed up many times. The rearrangement uses TRBV13 and TRBJ2-5; D may match TRBD1 or TRBD2 (5 bases each). The CDR3 spans 13 residues. Between the trimmed V and J ends, which lost 5 bases and 4 bases, there was a span of 11 bases. From germline, CDR1 is PRHDT and CDR2 FYEKMQ (reference sequence). The CDR3 DNA reads as TGTGCCAGCAGCCAACGGGGCTTAGAGACCCAGTACTTC. Residues: CASSQRGLETQYF.